This T cell receptor beta chain was observed in a study of cytomegalovirus exposure and HLA in healthy donors. The CDR3 spans 14 residues. V lost 6 bases to trimming and J lost 4 bases; unmatched junction nucleotides: 6. The germline gives CDR1 MNHEY, CDR2 SVGAGI. This clone has only a few counts. PCR was performed using 60 Vbeta and 13 Jbeta primers. TCRdb's table, derived via immunoSEQ multiplex PCR, lists solely in-frame clones and lacks some. Counted here are approximately 150,000 clones, roughly 79% occurring once; the ten biggest clones make up approximately 4.4%. Sequencing used PBMCs. The V call is TRBV6-5, the J call TRBJ1-5, with 7 positions matching TRBD1. The receptor was isolated from a young woman in good health and CMV-seropositive. CDR3 nucleotides: TGTGCCAGCAGACTGGACAGGAGTAATCAGCCCCAGCATTTT. Translation: CASRLDRSNQPQHF.